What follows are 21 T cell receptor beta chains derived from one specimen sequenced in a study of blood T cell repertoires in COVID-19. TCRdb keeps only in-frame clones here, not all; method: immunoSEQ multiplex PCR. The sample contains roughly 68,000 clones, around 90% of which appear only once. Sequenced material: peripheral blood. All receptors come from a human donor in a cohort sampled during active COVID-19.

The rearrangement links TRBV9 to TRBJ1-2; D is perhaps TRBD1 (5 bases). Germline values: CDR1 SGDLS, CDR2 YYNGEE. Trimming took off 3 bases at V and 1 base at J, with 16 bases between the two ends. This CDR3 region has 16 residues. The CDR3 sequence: CASSAEGAGHNYGYTF. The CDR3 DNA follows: TGTGCCAGCAGCGCCGAAGGGGCAGGCCATAACTATGGCTACACCTTC.

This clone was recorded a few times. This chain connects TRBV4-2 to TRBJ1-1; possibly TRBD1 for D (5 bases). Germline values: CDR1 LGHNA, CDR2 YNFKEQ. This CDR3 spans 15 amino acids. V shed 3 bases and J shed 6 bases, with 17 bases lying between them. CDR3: CASSQTGGMDAEAFF. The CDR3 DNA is TGTGCCAGCAGCCAGACCGGGGGAATGGACGCTGAAGCTTTCTTT.

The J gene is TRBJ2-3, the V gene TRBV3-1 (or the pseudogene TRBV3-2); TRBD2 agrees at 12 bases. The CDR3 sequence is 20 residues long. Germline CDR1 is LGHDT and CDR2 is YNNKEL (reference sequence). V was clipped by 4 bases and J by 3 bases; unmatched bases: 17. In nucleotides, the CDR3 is TGTGCCAGCAGCCCCCAAGGAGGAGGCACTAGCGGGAGGTGGACAGATACGCAGTATTTT. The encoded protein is CASSPQGGGTSGRWTDTQYF.

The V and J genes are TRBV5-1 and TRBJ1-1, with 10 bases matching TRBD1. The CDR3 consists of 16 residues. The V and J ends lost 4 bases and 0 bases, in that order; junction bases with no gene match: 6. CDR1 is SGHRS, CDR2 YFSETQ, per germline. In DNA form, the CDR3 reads TGCGCCAGCAGCCCGGGGACAGGGGTCATGAACACTGAAGCTTTCTTT. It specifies CASSPGTGVMNTEAFF.

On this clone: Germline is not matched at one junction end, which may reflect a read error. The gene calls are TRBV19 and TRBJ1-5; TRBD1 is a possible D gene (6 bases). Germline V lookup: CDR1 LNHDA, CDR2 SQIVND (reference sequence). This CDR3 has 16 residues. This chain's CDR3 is CASSIRAGVSDQPQHF. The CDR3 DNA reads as TGTGCCAGTAGTATAAGGGCAGGGGTTAGCGATCAGCCCCAGCATTTT.

CDR3 sequence (DNA): TGTGCCAGCAGCTCTGACGGGGATTTCCTAGCGAGAGAGCGGGAGCAGTACTTC. Amino acids: CASSSDGDFLAREREQYF. The chain carries TRBV11-2 and TRBJ2-7; the D gene is possibly TRBD2 (6 bases). Germline-derived CDR1 and CDR2 are SGHAT and FQNNGV. The CDR3 covers 18 residues. Trimming left V 4 bases short and J 7 bases short, with 29 bases between.

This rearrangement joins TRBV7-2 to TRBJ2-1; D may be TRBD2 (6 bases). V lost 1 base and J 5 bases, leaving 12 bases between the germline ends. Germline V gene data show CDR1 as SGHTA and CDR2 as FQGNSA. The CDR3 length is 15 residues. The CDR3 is CASSLVAGWDNEQFF. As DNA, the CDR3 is TGTGCCAGCAGCTTAGTGGCGGGGTGGGACAATGAGCAGTTCTTC.

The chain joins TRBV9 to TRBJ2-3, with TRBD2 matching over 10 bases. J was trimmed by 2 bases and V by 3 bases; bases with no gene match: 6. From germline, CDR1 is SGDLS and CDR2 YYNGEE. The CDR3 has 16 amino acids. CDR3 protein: CASSAVAGGLTDTQYF. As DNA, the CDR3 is TGTGCCAGCAGCGCCGTAGCGGGGGGACTCACAGATACGCAGTATTTT.

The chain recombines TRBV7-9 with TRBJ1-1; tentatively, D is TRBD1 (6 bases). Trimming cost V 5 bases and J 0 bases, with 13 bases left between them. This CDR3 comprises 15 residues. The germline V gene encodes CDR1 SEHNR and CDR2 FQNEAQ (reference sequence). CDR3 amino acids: CASSPRTEVNTEAFF. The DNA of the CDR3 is TGTGCCAGCAGCCCTCGGACAGAAGTGAACACTGAAGCTTTCTTT.

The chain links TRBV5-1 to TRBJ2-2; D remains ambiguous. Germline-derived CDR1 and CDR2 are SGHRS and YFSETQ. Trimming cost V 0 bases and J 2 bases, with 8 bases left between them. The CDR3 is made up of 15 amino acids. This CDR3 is CASSLEHPNTGELFF. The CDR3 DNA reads TGCGCCAGCAGCTTGGAACATCCTAACACCGGGGAGCTGTTTTTT.

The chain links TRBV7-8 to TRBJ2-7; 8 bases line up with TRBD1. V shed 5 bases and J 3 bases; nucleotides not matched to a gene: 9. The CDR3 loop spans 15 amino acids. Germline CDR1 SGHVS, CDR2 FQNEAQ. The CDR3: CASSTRLDRVYEQYF. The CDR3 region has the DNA TGTGCCAGCAGCACTAGGCTGGACAGGGTCTACGAGCAGTACTTC.

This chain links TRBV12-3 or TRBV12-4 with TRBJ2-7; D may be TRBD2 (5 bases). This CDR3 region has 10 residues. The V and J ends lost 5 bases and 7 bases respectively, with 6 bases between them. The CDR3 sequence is CASSPGEQYF. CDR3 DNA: TGTGCCAGCAGTCCGGGGGAGCAGTACTTC.

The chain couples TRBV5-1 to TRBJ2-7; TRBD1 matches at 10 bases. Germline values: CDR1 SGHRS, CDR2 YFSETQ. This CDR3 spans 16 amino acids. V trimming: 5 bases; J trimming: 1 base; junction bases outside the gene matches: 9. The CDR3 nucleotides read TGCGCCAGCAGTCGGACCCGGACAGGGGGTTCCTACGAGCAGTACTTC. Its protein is CASSRTRTGGSYEQYF.

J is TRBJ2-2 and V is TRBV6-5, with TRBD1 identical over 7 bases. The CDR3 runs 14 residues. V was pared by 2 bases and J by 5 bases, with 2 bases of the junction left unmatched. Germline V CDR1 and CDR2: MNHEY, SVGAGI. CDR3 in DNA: TGTGCCAGCAGTTACAGGGGGCGAACCGGGGAGCTGTTTTTT. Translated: CASSYRGRTGELFF.

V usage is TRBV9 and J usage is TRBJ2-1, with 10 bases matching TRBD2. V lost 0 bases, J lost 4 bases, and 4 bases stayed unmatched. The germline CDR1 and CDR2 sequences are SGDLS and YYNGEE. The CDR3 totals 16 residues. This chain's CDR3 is CASSVASGRGYNEQFF. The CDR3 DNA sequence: TGTGCCAGCAGCGTAGCTAGCGGGAGAGGGTACAATGAGCAGTTCTTC.

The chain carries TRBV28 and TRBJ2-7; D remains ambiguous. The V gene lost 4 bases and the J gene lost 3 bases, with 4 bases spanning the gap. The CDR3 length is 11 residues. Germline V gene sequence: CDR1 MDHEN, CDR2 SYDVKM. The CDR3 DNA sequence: TGTGCCAGCAGTTACAACTACGAGCAGTACTTC. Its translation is CASSYNYEQYF. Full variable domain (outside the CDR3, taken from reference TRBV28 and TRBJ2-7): DVKVTQSSRYLVKRTGEKVFLECVQDMDHENMFWYRQDPGLGLRLIYFSYDVKMKEKGDIPEGYSVSREKKERFSLILESASTNQTSMYLCASSYNYEQYFGPGTRLTVT.

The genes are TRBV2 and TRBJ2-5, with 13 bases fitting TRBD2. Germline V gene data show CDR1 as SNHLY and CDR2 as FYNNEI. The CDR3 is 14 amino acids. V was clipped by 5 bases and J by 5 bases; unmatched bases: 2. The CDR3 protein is CASSRTSGSETQYF. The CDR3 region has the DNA TGTGCCAGCAGTAGGACTAGCGGGAGTGAGACCCAGTACTTC.

The DNA for the CDR3 is TGTGCCAGCAGCCCAGGACAGGGGGCCTATAGCAATCAGCCCCAGCATTTT. Encoded protein: CASSPGQGAYSNQPQHF. The chain combines TRBV9 with TRBJ1-5, with 11 bases fitting TRBD1. This CDR3 is 17 amino acids long. V trimming: 4 bases; J trimming: 0 bases; junction bases outside the gene matches: 6. Germline CDR1 SGDLS, CDR2 YYNGEE.

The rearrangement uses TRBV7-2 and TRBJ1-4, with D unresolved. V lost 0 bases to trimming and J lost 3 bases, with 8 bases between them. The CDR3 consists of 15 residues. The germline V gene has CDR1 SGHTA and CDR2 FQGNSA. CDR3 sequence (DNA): TGTGCCAGCAGCTTAGCGCGGGTTTCTAATGAAAAACTGTTTTTT. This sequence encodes CASSLARVSNEKLFF.

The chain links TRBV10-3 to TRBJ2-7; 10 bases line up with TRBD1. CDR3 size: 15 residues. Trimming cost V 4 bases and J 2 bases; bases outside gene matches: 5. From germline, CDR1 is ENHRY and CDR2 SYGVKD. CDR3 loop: CAISGGDRGTYEQYF. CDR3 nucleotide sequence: TGTGCCATCAGTGGGGGGGACAGGGGTACCTACGAGCAGTACTTC.

The CDR3 protein is CASSQDRDYGYTF. As DNA, the CDR3 is TGTGCCAGCAGCCAGGACAGGGACTATGGCTACACCTTC. The chain carries TRBV7-8 and TRBJ1-2, with TRBD1 matching 8 bases. CDR1 SGHVS and CDR2 FQNEAQ come from the germline V gene. With 5 bases clipped from V and 3 bases from J, the junction kept 2 bases outside the gene matches. The CDR3 spans 13 residues.